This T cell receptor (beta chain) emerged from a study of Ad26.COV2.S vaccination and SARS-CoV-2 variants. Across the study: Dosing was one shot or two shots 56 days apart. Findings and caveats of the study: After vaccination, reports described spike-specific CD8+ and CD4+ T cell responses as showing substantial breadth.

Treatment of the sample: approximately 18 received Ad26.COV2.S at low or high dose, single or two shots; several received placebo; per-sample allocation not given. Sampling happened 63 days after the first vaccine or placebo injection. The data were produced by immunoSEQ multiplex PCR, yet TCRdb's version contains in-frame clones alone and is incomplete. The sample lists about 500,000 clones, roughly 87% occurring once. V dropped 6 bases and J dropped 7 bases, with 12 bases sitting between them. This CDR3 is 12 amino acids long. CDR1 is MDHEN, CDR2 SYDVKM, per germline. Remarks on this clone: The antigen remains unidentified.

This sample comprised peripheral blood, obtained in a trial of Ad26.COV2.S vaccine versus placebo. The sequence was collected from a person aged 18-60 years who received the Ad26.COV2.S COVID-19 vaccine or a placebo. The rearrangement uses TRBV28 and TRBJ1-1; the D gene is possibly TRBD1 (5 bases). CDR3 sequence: CASSLEGIEAFF. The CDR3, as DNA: TGTGCCAGCAGCCTAGAGGGGATTGAAGCTTTCTTT.